A single sample gave rise to the 32 T cell receptor beta chains below, sequenced in a study of blood T cell repertoires in COVID-19. Method: immunoSEQ multiplex PCR; TCRdb's copy keeps in-frame clones and lacks some. In the table there are more than 200,000 clones, 88% of which are singletons. The source material was peripheral blood. These receptors were taken from a man between 65 and 85 years old with acute or convalescent COVID-19.

The chain has TRBV6-1 and TRBJ2-7; D may be TRBD1 (6 bases). Trimming took 10 bases from V and 2 from J, leaving 18 bases between them. CDR1 MNHNS and CDR2 SASEGT come from the germline V gene. This CDR3 comprises 14 residues. The CDR3 region is CATSQGLGAYEQYF. DNA of the CDR3: TGTGCCACATCACAGGGTCTTGGGGCCTACGAGCAGTACTTC.

CDR3 loop: CASSPFSGRASYNEQFF. Written as DNA, the CDR3 is TGTGCCAGCAGTCCCTTCAGCGGGAGGGCCAGCTACAATGAGCAGTTCTTC. V is TRBV6-6 and J is TRBJ2-1; TRBD2 aligns across 10 bases. The V segment lost 5 bases and the J segment 3 bases; nucleotides outside the gene matches: 10. This CDR3 comprises 17 residues. CDR1 is MNHNY, CDR2 SVGAGI, per germline (reference sequence).

The CDR3 coding sequence is TGTGCCAGCAGCGTAGATGGGGCTCATAGCTATGGCTACACCTTC. Translated, it gives CASSVDGAHSYGYTF. This sequence joins TRBV9 and TRBJ1-2; tentative D call: TRBD1 (5 bases). This CDR3 has 15 amino acids. Germline assignment: CDR1 SGDLS and CDR2 YYNGEE. The ends were cut back, 0 bases at V and 4 bases at J, with 13 bases in the middle.

The chain has TRBV4-1 and TRBJ1-4; D is undetermined. The CDR3 sequence is 13 residues long. In germline, CDR1 is MGHRA, CDR2 YSYEKL. Trimming cost V 0 bases and J 10 bases, with 9 bases left between them. The chain's CDR3 is CASSQEEGGKLFF. CDR3 nucleotides: TGCGCCAGCAGCCAAGAGGAGGGAGGAAAACTGTTTTTT.

V is TRBV9 and J is TRBJ2-5, with a weak D call TRBD1 (6 bases). Trimming removed 2 bases from V and 5 bases from J, with 13 bases in between. The CDR3 is 14 amino acids. CDR1 SGDLS and CDR2 YYNGEE come from the germline V gene. CDR3 loop: CASSVRPRGETQYF. For the CDR3, the DNA is TGTGCCAGCAGCGTTCGGCCGAGGGGGGAGACCCAGTACTTC.

The chain is built from TRBV3-1 (or the pseudogene TRBV3-2) and TRBJ1-3; 8 nucleotides match TRBD1. The V segment lost 4 bases and the J segment 2 bases; nucleotides outside the gene matches: 10. Germline V gene lookup returns CDR1 LGHDT and CDR2 YNNKEL (reference sequence). CDR3 length: 17 residues. The CDR3 region is CASSLFGQGSAGNTIYF. Here the CDR3 DNA reads TGTGCCAGCAGCCTTTTTGGACAGGGTAGCGCTGGAAACACCATATATTTT.

The chain combines TRBV27 with TRBJ2-1; a possible D gene is TRBD2 (5 bases). V was shortened by 3 bases and J by 0 bases, with 12 bases between the two germline ends. The length of the CDR3 is 16 residues. Germline loops: CDR1 MNHEY, CDR2 SMNVEV (reference sequence). The CDR3 here is CASSLGLGSSYNEQFF. DNA of the CDR3: TGTGCCAGCAGTTTGGGGTTGGGGAGCTCCTACAATGAGCAGTTCTTC.

The chain combines TRBV3-1 (or the pseudogene TRBV3-2) with TRBJ2-2; a possible D gene is TRBD1 (6 bases). Trimming took 6 bases from V and 1 from J, leaving 9 bases between them. This CDR3 contains 14 residues. Germline V gives CDR1 LGHDT, CDR2 YNNKEL (reference sequence). Here the CDR3 reads CASSWGQNTGELFF. The CDR3 DNA follows: TGTGCCAGCAGTTGGGGACAGAACACCGGGGAGCTGTTTTTT.

This rearrangement joins TRBV28 to TRBJ1-2; weak D call: TRBD1 (5 bases). Germline CDR1 MDHEN, CDR2 SYDVKM. V lost 6 bases and J lost 2, with 10 bases in between. The CDR3 is made up of 13 amino acids. The CDR3: CASRDSLNYGYTF. CDR3 DNA: TGTGCCAGCAGAGACAGTTTAAACTATGGCTACACCTTC.

The chain links TRBV5-1 to TRBJ2-2; 8 bases align to TRBD1. J lost 7 bases, V lost 1 base, and 9 bases had no gene match. CDR3 length: 16 amino acids. Germline CDR1 and CDR2: SGHRS and YFSETQ. CDR3 bases: TGCGCCAGCAGCTTGCATGCGACAGGGGTGAACGGGGAGCTGTTTTTT. This encodes CASSLHATGVNGELFF.

The DNA for the CDR3 is TGTGCCAGCACTACTTCAGGGGGCAATCAGCCCCAGCATTTT. It is translated as CASTTSGGNQPQHF. The genes are TRBV28 and TRBJ1-5; D might be TRBD1 (6 bases). Trimming stripped 7 bases from V and 2 bases from J, with 12 bases between. Germline CDR1 is MDHEN and CDR2 is SYDVKM. This CDR3 region has 14 residues.

CDR3 residues: CASSDPGQGVNRYEQYF. The DNA for the CDR3 is TGTGCCAGCAGCGACCCGGGACAGGGTGTTAATAGATACGAGCAGTACTTC. J is TRBJ2-7 and V is TRBV6-2 or TRBV6-3, with TRBD1 matching over 9 bases. V lost 6 bases and J lost 4; bases outside the gene matches: 16. The germline V gene encodes CDR1 MNHEY and CDR2 SVGEGT. This CDR3 region has 17 residues.

The V call is TRBV7-8, the J call TRBJ2-3, with a tentative D call TRBD2 (6 bases). Trimming cost V 4 bases and J 2 bases, with 13 bases left between them. Germline V gives CDR1 SGHVS, CDR2 FQNEAQ. The CDR3 runs to 15 residues. The CDR3 sequence is CASSSTRGSTDTQYF. The CDR3 nucleotides are TGTGCCAGCAGCTCCACGCGGGGCTCCACAGATACGCAGTATTTT.

The chain has TRBV5-1 and TRBJ2-5, with 7 bases matching TRBD2. CDR1 is SGHRS, CDR2 YFSETQ, per germline. There are 14 residues in the CDR3. V shed 2 bases and J 0 bases; nucleotides not matched to a gene: 1. In DNA form, the CDR3 reads TGCGCCAGCAGCTTCGGGAGGAACCAAGAGACCCAGTACTTC. Its protein product is CASSFGRNQETQYF.

V usage is TRBV5-1 and J usage is TRBJ2-2; 11 bases agree with TRBD1. The CDR3 sequence is 15 residues long. Germline V CDR1 and CDR2: SGHRS, YFSETQ. Unmatched junction bases numbered 2, after V lost 3 bases and J lost 4 bases. The CDR3 is CASSWGQGGTGELFF. For the CDR3, the DNA is TGCGCCAGCAGCTGGGGACAGGGGGGCACCGGGGAGCTGTTTTTT.

With respect to this clone: Other DNA sequences of this sample code for an identical CDR3. The chain couples TRBV5-1 to TRBJ2-7; 7 bases agree with TRBD1. Germline V gene sequence: CDR1 SGHRS, CDR2 YFSETQ. Trimming cost V 4 bases and J 2 bases; bases outside gene matches: 3. The CDR3 has 13 residues. The CDR3 DNA reads TGCGCCAGCAGCATAGGACAGGCCTACGAGCAGTACTTC. Residues: CASSIGQAYEQYF.

This chain uses TRBV21-1 with TRBJ2-7; the table's D call, TRBD2, has no DNA check behind it. TRBV21-1 is given as a pseudogene. The CDR3 runs 16 residues. The CDR3 coding sequence is TGTGCCAGCAGCAAAGTAACTAGCGAAGACACCTACGAGCAGTACTTC. Translating it yields CASSKVTSEDTYEQYF.

V usage is TRBV3-1 (or the pseudogene TRBV3-2) and J usage is TRBJ1-6; no clear D. CDR3 length: 11 residues. V lost 1 base, J lost 16 bases, and 8 bases lay in between. In germline, CDR1 is LGHDT, CDR2 YNNKEL (reference sequence). CDR3 sequence reads: CASSQVGRLHF. The CDR3 nucleotides read TGTGCCAGCAGCCAAGTGGGCCGACTCCACTTT.

CDR3 amino acids: CASSLGQRYGYTF. As DNA, the CDR3 is TGTGCCAGCAGCCTGGGACAGCGCTATGGCTACACCTTC. The chain joins TRBV14 to TRBJ1-2; 7 bases map to TRBD1. Trimming took 4 bases from V and 4 from J; bases not matched to a gene: 3. Germline loops: CDR1 SGHDN, CDR2 FVKESK. This CDR3 comprises 13 residues.

The V gene is TRBV5-4, the J gene TRBJ2-2; D perhaps matches TRBD1 (6 bases). Trimming cost V 4 bases and J 5 bases, with 18 bases left between them. CDR1 and CDR2 from the germline V gene are SGHNT and YYREEE (reference sequence). The length of the CDR3 is 16 residues. This chain's CDR3 is CASSPRDTIHTGELFF. In DNA, the CDR3 is TGTGCCAGCAGCCCCCGGGACACTATACATACCGGGGAGCTGTTTTTT. Full variable domain (outside the CDR3, taken from reference TRBV5-4 and TRBJ2-2): ETGVTQSPTHLIKTRGQQVTLRCSSQSGHNTVSWYQQALGQGPQFIFQYYREEENGRGNFPPRFSGLQFPNYSSELNVNALELDDSALYLCASSPRDTIHTGELFFGEGSRLTVL.

The genes are TRBV19 and TRBJ2-5; D unresolved. The V gene's germline CDR1 is LNHDA and CDR2 SQIVND (reference sequence). Trimming stripped 7 bases from V and 4 bases from J, with 13 bases between. CDR3 length: 13 residues. CDR3 residues: CASTATRGETQYF. CDR3 bases: TGTGCCAGTACCGCGACCCGAGGAGAGACCCAGTACTTC. Filled out from reference TRBV19 and TRBJ2-5, the complete variable domain reads DGGITQSPKYLFRKEGQNVTLSCEQNLNHDAMYWYRQDPGQGLRLIYYSQIVNDFQKGDIAEGYSVSREKKESFPLTVTSAQKNPTAFYLCASTATRGETQYFGPGTRLLVL.

The chain combines TRBV27 with TRBJ1-1, with 7 bases matching TRBD1. This CDR3 contains 16 residues. Trimming at V came to 6 bases and at J to 0 bases, leaving 10 bases not matched to a gene. Germline V lookup: CDR1 MNHEY, CDR2 SMNVEV (reference sequence). The CDR3 DNA is TGTGCCAGCAGCCGATCAGGGGGGAATATGAACACTGAAGCTTTCTTT. Protein sequence: CASSRSGGNMNTEAFF.

CDR3 sequence: CASSTVAGGPPETQYF. The CDR3 DNA reads TGTGCCAGTAGTACAGTAGCGGGAGGTCCCCCAGAGACCCAGTACTTC. The chain recombines TRBV19 with TRBJ2-5, with 10 positions matching TRBD2. V was clipped by 4 bases and J by 4 bases; unmatched bases: 9. CDR1 is LNHDA and CDR2 is SQIVND in the germline V gene (reference sequence). This CDR3 spans 16 amino acids.

This clone was counted between two and nine times. The chain links TRBV5-6 to TRBJ1-2, with D perhaps TRBD1 (6 bases). This CDR3 is built from 14 residues. Germline CDR1 is SGHDT and CDR2 is YYEEEE. Trimming cost V 4 bases and J 0 bases, with 10 bases left between them. CDR3 region: CASSQDSSNYGYTF. The CDR3 DNA reads as TGTGCCAGCAGCCAGGACAGTTCTAACTATGGCTACACCTTC.

The CDR3 protein is CASSLDGRGRAEQFF. DNA for the CDR3: TGTGCCAGCAGCTTAGATGGGAGGGGACGCGCTGAGCAGTTCTTC. V and J are TRBV11-2 and TRBJ2-1, with 7 bases lining up with TRBD2. The CDR3 length is 15 residues. Germline CDR1 reads SGHAT; CDR2 reads FQNNGV. V shed 0 bases, J shed 9 bases, and the junction held 8 bases outside the gene matches.

The chain combines TRBV3-1 (or the pseudogene TRBV3-2) with TRBJ2-1; D is possibly TRBD2 (5 bases). The ends were cut back, 4 bases at V and 16 bases at J, with 17 bases in the middle. Germline assignment: CDR1 LGHDT and CDR2 YNNKEL (reference sequence). The CDR3 totals 12 residues. The CDR3 loop reads CASSLRGSLSFF. In nucleotides, the CDR3 is TGTGCCAGCAGCCTGAGAGGGTCTCTTTCTTTCTTC.

CDR3 DNA sequence: TGTGCCAGCAGCTTACTAGCGGGAGATATCAATGAGCAGTTCTTC. It encodes CASSLLAGDINEQFF. The chain combines TRBV6-6 with TRBJ2-1; 11 bases are a match to TRBD2. The CDR3 extends over 15 amino acids. J was trimmed by 6 bases and V by 6 bases; bases with no gene match: 7. From germline, CDR1 is MNHNY and CDR2 SVGAGI (reference sequence).

This rearrangement joins TRBV5-5 to TRBJ2-1; D remains ambiguous. The length of the CDR3 is 13 residues. CDR1 is SGHKS and CDR2 is YYEKEE in the germline V gene (reference sequence). Between the trimmed V and J ends, which lost 4 bases and 6 bases, there was a span of 11 bases. Written as DNA, the CDR3 is TGTGCCAGCAGCAACAACATTCTCAATGAGCAGTTCTTC. Translating gives CASSNNILNEQFF.

This chain joins TRBV5-1 and TRBJ2-3; TRBD1 aligns across 8 bases. Per germline, CDR1 SGHRS and CDR2 YFSETQ. The junction had 1 base not matched to a gene; V was cut back by 4 bases and J by 0 bases. This CDR3 region has 14 residues. DNA of the CDR3: TGCGCCAGCAGCCGGGACAGGAGCACAGATACGCAGTATTTT. Its protein is CASSRDRSTDTQYF.

The genes are TRBV5-4 and TRBJ2-5, with 12 bases that match TRBD2. Germline assignment: CDR1 SGHNT and CDR2 YYREEE (reference sequence). This CDR3 spans 15 amino acids. The V gene end was trimmed by 4 bases and the J gene end by 5 bases; junction bases not matched to a gene: 6. CDR3 amino acids: CASSVTSGGSETQYF. The CDR3 DNA reads as TGTGCCAGCAGCGTGACTAGCGGGGGTTCGGAGACCCAGTACTTC.

The V and J genes are TRBV7-8 and TRBJ2-5; 10 bases map to TRBD2. V lost 4 bases to trimming and J lost 9 bases; unmatched junction nucleotides: 20. This CDR3 region has 18 residues. Germline-derived CDR1 and CDR2 are SGHVS and FQNEAQ. CDR3 bases: TGTGCCAGCAGCTCCCTGGGACTAGCGTTAGGGGTCCAAGGGGCCCAGTACTTC. It yields the protein CASSSLGLALGVQGAQYF.

This sequence joins TRBV7-2 and TRBJ2-7; tentative D call: TRBD1 (6 bases). The length of the CDR3 is 15 residues. V was pared by 0 bases and J by 3 bases, with 12 bases between. Germline-derived CDR1 and CDR2 are SGHTA and FQGNSA. CDR3 residues: CASSLAAGEFYEQYF. Here the CDR3 DNA reads TGTGCCAGCAGCTTAGCGGCAGGGGAGTTCTACGAGCAGTACTTC.